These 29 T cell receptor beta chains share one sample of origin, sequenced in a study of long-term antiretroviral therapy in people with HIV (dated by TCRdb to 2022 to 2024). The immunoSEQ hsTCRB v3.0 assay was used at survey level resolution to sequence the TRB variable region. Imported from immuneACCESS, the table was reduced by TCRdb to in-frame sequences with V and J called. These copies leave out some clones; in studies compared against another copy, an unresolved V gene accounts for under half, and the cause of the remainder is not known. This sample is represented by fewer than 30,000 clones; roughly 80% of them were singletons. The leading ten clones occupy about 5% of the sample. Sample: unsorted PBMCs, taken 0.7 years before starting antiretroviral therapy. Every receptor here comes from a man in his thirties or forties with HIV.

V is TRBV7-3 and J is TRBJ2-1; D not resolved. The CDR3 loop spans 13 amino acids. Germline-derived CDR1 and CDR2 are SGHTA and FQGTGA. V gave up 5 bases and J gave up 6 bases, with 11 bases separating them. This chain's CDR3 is CASSLIPPNEQFF. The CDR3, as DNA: TGTGCCAGCAGCCTTATCCCACCCAATGAGCAGTTCTTC.

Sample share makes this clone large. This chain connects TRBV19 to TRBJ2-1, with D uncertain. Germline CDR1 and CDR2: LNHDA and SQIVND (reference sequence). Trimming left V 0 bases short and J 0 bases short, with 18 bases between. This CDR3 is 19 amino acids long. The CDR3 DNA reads TGTGCCAGTAGTATAGATCCGACCGTTCACGCCAGCTCCTACAATGAGCAGTTCTTC. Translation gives CASSIDPTVHASSYNEQFF.

The CDR3 spells CASSWGNNEQFF. The CDR3 coding sequence is TGTGCCAGCAGCTGGGGGAACAATGAGCAGTTCTTC. The V call is TRBV11-2, the J call TRBJ2-1, with D perhaps being TRBD1 or TRBD2 (5 bases each). The V gene lost 4 bases and the J gene lost 5 bases, with 6 bases spanning the gap. CDR1 is SGHAT and CDR2 is FQNNGV in the germline V gene. The CDR3 consists of 12 residues.

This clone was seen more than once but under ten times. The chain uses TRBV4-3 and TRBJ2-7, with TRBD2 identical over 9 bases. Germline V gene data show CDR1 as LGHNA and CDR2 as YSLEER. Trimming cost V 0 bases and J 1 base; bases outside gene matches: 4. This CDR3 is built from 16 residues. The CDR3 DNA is TGCGCCAGCAGCCAAGATTCTAGCGGGGCGTCCTACGAGCAGTACTTC. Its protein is CASSQDSSGASYEQYF.

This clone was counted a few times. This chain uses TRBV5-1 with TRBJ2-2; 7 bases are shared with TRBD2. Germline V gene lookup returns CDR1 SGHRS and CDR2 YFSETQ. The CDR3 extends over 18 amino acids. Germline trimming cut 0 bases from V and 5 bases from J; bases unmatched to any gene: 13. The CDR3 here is CASSLAVRRESSTGELFF. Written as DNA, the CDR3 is TGCGCCAGCAGCTTGGCCGTGAGGCGGGAGAGCTCAACCGGGGAGCTGTTTTTT.

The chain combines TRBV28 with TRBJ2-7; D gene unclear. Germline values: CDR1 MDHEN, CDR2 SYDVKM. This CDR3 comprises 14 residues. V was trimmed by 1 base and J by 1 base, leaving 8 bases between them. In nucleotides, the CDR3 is TGTGCCAGCAGTTTATATGGGAATTCCTACGAGCAGTACTTC. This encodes CASSLYGNSYEQYF.

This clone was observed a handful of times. The DNA of the CDR3 is TGTGCCAGCAGTTTGGGGACAGGGGGCTCCTACGAGCAGTACTTC. Amino acid sequence: CASSLGTGGSYEQYF. The chain is built from TRBV27 and TRBJ2-7, with 11 positions matching TRBD1. CDR3 length: 15 amino acids. The trim removed 3 bases at V and 0 bases at J, leaving 1 base unmatched. Germline CDR1 and CDR2: MNHEY and SMNVEV (reference sequence).

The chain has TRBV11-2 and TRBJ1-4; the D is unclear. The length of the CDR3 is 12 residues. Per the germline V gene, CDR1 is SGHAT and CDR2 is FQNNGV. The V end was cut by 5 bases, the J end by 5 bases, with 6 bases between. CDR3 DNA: TGTGCCAGCAGCCAAATAAATGAAAAACTGTTTTTT. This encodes CASSQINEKLFF.

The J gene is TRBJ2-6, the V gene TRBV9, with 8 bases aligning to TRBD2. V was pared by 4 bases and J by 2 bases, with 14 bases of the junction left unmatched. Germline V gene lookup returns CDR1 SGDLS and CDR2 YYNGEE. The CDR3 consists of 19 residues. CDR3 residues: CASSRQTGTRSTGANVLTF. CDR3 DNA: TGTGCCAGCAGCAGACAAACCGGGACTAGATCAACTGGGGCCAACGTCCTGACTTTC.

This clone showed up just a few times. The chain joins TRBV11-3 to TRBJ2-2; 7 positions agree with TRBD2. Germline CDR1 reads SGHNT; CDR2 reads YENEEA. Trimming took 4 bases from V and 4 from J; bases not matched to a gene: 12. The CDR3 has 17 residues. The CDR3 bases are TGTGCCAGCAGCTCCGCCCCACTAGCGATGCCCACCGGGGAGCTGTTTTTT. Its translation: CASSSAPLAMPTGELFF.

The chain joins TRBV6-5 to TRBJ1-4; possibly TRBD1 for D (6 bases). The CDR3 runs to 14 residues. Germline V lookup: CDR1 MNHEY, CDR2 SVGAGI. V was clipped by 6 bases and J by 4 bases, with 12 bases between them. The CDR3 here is CASSYGQRNEKLFF. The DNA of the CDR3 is TGTGCCAGCAGCTACGGACAGCGTAATGAAAAACTGTTTTTT.

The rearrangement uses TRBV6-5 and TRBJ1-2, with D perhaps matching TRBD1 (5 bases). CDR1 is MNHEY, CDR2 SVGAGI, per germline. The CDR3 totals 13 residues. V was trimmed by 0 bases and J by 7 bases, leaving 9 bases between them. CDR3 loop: CASSYSGRGGYTF. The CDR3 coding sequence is TGTGCCAGCAGTTACTCGGGACGAGGTGGCTACACCTTC.

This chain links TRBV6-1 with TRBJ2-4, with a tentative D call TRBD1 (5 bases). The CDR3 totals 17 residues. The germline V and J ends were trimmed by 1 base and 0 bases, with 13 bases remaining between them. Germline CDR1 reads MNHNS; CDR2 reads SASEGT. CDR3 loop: CASSEGLGAIAKNIQYF. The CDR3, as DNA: TGTGCCAGCAGTGAAGGTCTAGGGGCAATAGCCAAAAACATTCAGTACTTC.

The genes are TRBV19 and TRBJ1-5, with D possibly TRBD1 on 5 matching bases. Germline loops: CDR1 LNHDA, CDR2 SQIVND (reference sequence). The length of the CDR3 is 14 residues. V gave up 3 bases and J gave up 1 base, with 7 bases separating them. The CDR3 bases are TGTGCCAGTAGTATCCGGGACAGCAATCAGCCCCAGCATTTT. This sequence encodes CASSIRDSNQPQHF.

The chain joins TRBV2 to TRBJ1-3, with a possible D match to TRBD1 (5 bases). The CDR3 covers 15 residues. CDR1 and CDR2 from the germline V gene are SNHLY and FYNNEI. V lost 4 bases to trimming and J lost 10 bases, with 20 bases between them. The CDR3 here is CASSVGGVGPKTIYF. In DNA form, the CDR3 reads TGTGCCAGCAGTGTAGGAGGGGTTGGGCCCAAGACCATATATTTT. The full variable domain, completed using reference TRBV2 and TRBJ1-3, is EPEVTQTPSHQVTQMGQEVILRCVPISNHLYFYWYRQILGQKVEFLVSFYNNEISEKSEIFDDQFSVERPDGSNFTLKIRSTKLEDSAMYFCASSVGGVGPKTIYFGEGSWLTVV.

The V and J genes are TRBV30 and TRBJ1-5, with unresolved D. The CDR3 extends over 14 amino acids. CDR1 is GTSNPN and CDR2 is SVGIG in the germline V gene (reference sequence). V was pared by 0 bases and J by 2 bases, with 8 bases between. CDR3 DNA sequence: TGTGCCTGGAGTGTTGGTAGTCGCAATCAGCCCCAGCATTTT. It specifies CAWSVGSRNQPQHF.

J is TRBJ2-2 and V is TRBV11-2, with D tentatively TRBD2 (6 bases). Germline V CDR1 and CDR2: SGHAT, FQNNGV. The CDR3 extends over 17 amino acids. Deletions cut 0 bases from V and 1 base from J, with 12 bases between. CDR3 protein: CASSLEGLAMNTGELFF. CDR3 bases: TGTGCCAGCAGCTTAGAAGGTCTAGCGATGAACACCGGGGAGCTGTTTTTT.

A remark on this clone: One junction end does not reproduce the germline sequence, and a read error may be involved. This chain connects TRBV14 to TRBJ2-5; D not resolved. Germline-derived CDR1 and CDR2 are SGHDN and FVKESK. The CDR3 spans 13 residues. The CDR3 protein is CASSQAPGEAQYF. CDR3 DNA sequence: TGTGCCAGCAGCCAAGCGCCCGGAGAGGCCCAGTACTTC.

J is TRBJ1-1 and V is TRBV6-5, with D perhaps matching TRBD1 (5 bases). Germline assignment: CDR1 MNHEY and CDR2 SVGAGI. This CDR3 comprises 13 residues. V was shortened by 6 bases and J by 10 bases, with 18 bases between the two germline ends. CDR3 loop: CASSSGHSSGAFF. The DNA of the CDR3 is TGTGCCAGCAGCTCAGGACACTCATCCGGAGCTTTCTTT.

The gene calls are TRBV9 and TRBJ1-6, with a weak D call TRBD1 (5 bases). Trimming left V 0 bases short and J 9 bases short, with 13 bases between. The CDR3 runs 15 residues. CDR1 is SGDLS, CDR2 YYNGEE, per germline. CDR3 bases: TGTGCCAGCAGCGTAGCCGGGGGGTCAGGTTCACCCCTCCACTTT. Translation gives CASSVAGGSGSPLHF.

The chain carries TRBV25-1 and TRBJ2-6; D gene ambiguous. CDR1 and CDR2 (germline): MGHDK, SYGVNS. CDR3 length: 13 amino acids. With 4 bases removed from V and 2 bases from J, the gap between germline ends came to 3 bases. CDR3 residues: CASSVTGANVLTF. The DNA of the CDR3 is TGTGCCAGCAGTGTTACTGGGGCCAACGTCCTGACTTTC.

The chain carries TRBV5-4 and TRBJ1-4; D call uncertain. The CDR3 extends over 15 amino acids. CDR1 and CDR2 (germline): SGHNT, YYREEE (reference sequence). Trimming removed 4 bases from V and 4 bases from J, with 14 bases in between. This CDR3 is CASSVDGNLNEKLFF. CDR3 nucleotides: TGTGCCAGCAGCGTGGACGGAAACCTTAATGAAAAACTGTTTTTT.

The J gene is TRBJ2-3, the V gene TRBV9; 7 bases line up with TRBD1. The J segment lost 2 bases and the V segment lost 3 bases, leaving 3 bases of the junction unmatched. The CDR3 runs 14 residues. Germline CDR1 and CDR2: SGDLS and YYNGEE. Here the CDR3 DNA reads TGTGCCAGCAGCGGGGACAGCATCACAGATACGCAGTATTTT. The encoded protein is CASSGDSITDTQYF.

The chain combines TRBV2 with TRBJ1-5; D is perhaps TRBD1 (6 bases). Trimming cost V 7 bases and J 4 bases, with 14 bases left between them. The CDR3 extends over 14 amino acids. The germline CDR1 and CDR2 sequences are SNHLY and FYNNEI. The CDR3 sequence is CASTDQGKNQPQHF. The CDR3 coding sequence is TGTGCCAGCACAGACCAGGGGAAAAATCAGCCCCAGCATTTT.

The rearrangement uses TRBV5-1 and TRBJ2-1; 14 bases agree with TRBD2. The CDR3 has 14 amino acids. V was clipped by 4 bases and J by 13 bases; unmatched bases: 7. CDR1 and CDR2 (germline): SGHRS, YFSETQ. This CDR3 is CASSMRLAGGPQFF. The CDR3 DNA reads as TGCGCCAGCAGCATGAGACTAGCGGGGGGGCCTCAGTTCTTC.

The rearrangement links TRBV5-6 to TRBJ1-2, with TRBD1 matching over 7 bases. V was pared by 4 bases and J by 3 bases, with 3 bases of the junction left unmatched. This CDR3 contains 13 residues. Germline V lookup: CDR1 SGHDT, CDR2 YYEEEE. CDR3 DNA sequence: TGTGCCAGCAGCCCTGACAGGGACTATGGCTACACCTTC. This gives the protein CASSPDRDYGYTF.

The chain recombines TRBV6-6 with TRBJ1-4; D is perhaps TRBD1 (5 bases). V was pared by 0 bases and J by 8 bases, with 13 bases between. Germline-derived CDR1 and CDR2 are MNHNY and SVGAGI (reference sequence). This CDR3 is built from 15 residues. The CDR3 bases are TGTGCCAGCAGTTACTCGCCCTCGGGGGGGGAAAAACTGTTTTTT. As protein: CASSYSPSGGEKLFF.

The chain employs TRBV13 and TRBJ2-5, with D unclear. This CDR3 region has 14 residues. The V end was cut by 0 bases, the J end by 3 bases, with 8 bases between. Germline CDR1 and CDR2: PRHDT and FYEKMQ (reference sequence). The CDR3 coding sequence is TGTGCCAGCAGCTTAGGCAAATTGAAAGAGACCCAGTACTTC. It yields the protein CASSLGKLKETQYF.

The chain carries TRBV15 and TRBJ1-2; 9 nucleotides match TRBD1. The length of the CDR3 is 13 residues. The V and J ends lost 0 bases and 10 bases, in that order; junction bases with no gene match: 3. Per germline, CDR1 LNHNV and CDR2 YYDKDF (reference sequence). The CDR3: CATSRDRDRVYTF. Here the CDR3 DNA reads TGTGCCACCAGCAGAGATAGGGACAGGGTCTACACCTTC.